This T cell receptor beta chain emerged from a study of early T cells in non-severe SARS-CoV-2 infection (dated by TCRdb to the early 2020s). Concerning the study at large: Bulk RNA from unsorted whole blood was used for TCR sequencing, so alpha and beta chains could not be paired. The investigation overall reported the following: Matching against VDJdb was skewed toward anti-spike CD8 responses, likely underestimated virus-specific expansions, and missed private and CD4 specificities.

In the germline V gene, CDR1 corresponds to LGHNA and CDR2 to YNFKEQ. CDR3 length: 15 amino acids, cysteine to phenylalanine. This entry keeps only the CDR3 DNA: 45 bases, framed from base 1. V is pared back by 0 bases and J by 1 base, with 9 bases lying between the germline termini. Library preparation employed 5' RACE. The listed sequencing device is NextSeq 500. To correct for sequencing error and PCR bias, the TCR library protocol tagged individual cDNA molecules with unique molecular identifiers. Both TCR alpha and beta chains were sequenced, and tight co-correlation was observed between alpha and beta sequence abundances in each sample. As for the authors' bioinformatics: V gene, J gene and CDR3 annotation of TCR sequences was performed with Decombinator V4. TCRs were defined as expanded if a significant change between any two time points was detected under a Poisson model with p below 0.0001. Abundances of TCRs were expressed as counts per million after normalisation to the total number of TCRs sequenced in each sample. TRAV1-2 paired with TRAJ12, TRAJ20 or TRAJ33 defined MAIT TCRs, while TRAV10 paired with TRAJ18 defined iNKT TCRs. VDJdb, accessed 1 November 2021, was searched for CMV, EBV and SARS-CoV-2 annotated TCRs, with TCRs annotated for multiple antigens excluded. Starting from the raw public reads, TCRdb applied fastp trimming at Q25, assembled clones with MiXCR and retained in-frame beta chains. Here each entry gathers all rows of one CDR3 protein and keeps the most common genes and DNA. What appears here as the V and J calls and clone size reflects TCRdb's work, not the paper's. The sample table shows about 110,000 distinct CDR3 sequences, and over 10% are seen once. About 4% of the sample is held by the ten biggest clonotypes.

Set within a cohort of healthcare workers in London, UK, this nested case-control study involved weekly PCR testing of nasopharyngeal swabs along with blood sampling. Healthcare workers were recruited between 23 and 31 March 2020, during the week of the UK lockdown, and were followed weekly for up to roughly 15 weeks. This clonotype was counted at least ten times. What this receptor recognizes is not known. No qualities accompany the bases; no much larger clone lies one base away. The sequencing used whole blood, collected at baseline. The V gene is TRBV4-2 and the J gene is TRBJ1-1; there is no confident call for the D gene. The TCR originated in an adult who was a healthcare worker with PCR-confirmed SARS-CoV-2 infection or an uninfected control (not recorded which). CDR3 reads: CASSQDLAENTEAFF. The DNA reads as follows: TGTGCCAGCAGCCAAGATTTGGCAGAGAACACTGAAGCTTTCTTT.